Listed below are T cell receptor beta chains from one sample, sequenced in a study of identical twins. TCRdb reprocessed the 5' RACE reads with MiXCR, giving one entry per CDR3 protein. The data contain fewer than 650,000 distinct CDR3 sequences, about 7.1% of them singletons. The data also belong to a second study, concerning yellow fever vaccine responses in identical twins.

Sequenced: PBMCs. These receptors were collected from a woman under 30 in good health. Both conserved end residues are part of each CDR3. A D gene is named only where the DNA matches it firmly. Clone size is stated in some rows and not others, as once, few, many or a class when expanded.

>TRBV3-1|-|TRBJ2-5|-
CASSQVPGDRFQETQYF
TGTGCCAGCAGCCAAGTCCCGGGGGACCGCTTTCAAGAGACCCAGTACTTC
>TRBV7-9|TRBD1|TRBJ2-7|few
CASSPPGQGPYEQYF
TGTGCCAGCAGCCCCCCGGGACAGGGTCCCTACGAGCAGTACTTC
>TRBV20-1|TRBD2|TRBJ2-1|-
CSARTTSGSSYNEQFF
TGCAGTGCTAGAACAACTAGCGGGAGCTCCTACAATGAGCAGTTCTTC
>TRBV7-7|-|TRBJ2-5|few
CASSLVWGQETQYF
TGTGCCAGCAGCTTAGTTTGGGGCCAAGAGACCCAGTACTTC
>TRBV12-3/TRBV12-4|TRBD2|TRBJ2-1|few
CASSPSSGTSNEQFF
TGTGCCAGCAGCCCGTCCTCGGGGACTAGTAATGAGCAGTTCTTC
>TRBV15|-|TRBJ2-1|-
CATSRGLAEGAWEQFF
TGTGCCACCAGCAGAGGCCTAGCGGAGGGGGCTTGGGAGCAGTTCTTC
>TRBV10-3|-|TRBJ2-3|-
CAISDKSTDTQYF
TGTGCCATCAGTGACAAAAGCACAGATACGCAGTATTTT
>TRBV20-1|-|TRBJ1-6|few
CSATTMGTHSPLHF
TGCAGTGCTACCACGATGGGGACACACTCACCCCTCCACTTT
>TRBV29-1|-|TRBJ2-6|few
CSVELRGSSGANVLTF
TGCAGCGTTGAACTCAGGGGAAGCTCTGGGGCCAACGTCCTGACTTTC
>TRBV20-1|TRBD2|TRBJ2-1|few
CSAASGRGRNEQFF
TGCAGTGCGGCTAGCGGGAGAGGAAGGAATGAGCAGTTCTTC
>TRBV27|-|TRBJ2-3|few
CASTLRASTDTQYF
TGTGCCAGCACCCTTCGGGCTAGCACAGATACGCAGTATTTT
>TRBV20-1|TRBD1|TRBJ2-6|few
CSAMGSRGRSGANVLTF
TGCAGTGCTATGGGAAGTAGGGGGCGGTCTGGGGCCAACGTCCTGACTTTC
>TRBV5-1|TRBD1|TRBJ1-5|few
CASSATGVDQPQHF
TGCGCCAGCAGCGCGACAGGGGTGGATCAGCCCCAGCATTTT
>TRBV20-1|TRBD2|TRBJ2-1|-
CSALAGGGDGEQFF
TGCAGTGCCCTAGCGGGGGGGGGTGACGGTGAGCAGTTCTTC
>TRBV7-8|TRBD2|TRBJ2-1|few
CASSTAGESSYNEQFF
TGTGCCAGCTCAACTGCGGGGGAGAGCTCCTACAATGAGCAGTTCTTC
>TRBV9|-|TRBJ2-5|few
CASSVGRGNRETQYF
TGTGCCAGCAGCGTAGGTCGGGGGAATAGGGAGACCCAGTACTTC
>TRBV27|TRBD1|TRBJ2-1|few
CASIPGTVQLKAYNEQFF
TGTGCCAGCATTCCCGGGACAGTCCAGCTTAAAGCCTACAATGAGCAGTTCTTC
>TRBV24-1|TRBD2|TRBJ2-5|-
CATSSAGGETQYF
TGTGCCACCAGTTCGGCCGGGGGGGAGACCCAGTACTTC
>TRBV20-1|-|TRBJ1-1|few
CSARTENTEAFF
TGCAGTGCTAGGACAGAGAACACTGAAGCTTTCTTT
>TRBV10-2|-|TRBJ2-7|many
CASSESDLMGNEQYF
TGCGCCAGCAGTGAGTCGGACCTAATGGGGAACGAGCAGTACTTC
>TRBV7-6|TRBD2|TRBJ2-3|few
CASSYRTSGSTDTQYF
TGTGCCAGCAGCTACCGGACTAGCGGGAGCACAGATACGCAGTATTTT
>TRBV7-9|-|TRBJ1-2|many
CASSALYGGDYGYTF
TGTGCCAGCAGCGCCTTATACGGGGGGGACTATGGCTACACCTTC
>TRBV5-1|-|TRBJ2-1|few
CASSLRKVAQGTYNEQFF
TGCGCCAGCAGCTTGCGAAAGGTGGCCCAGGGAACCTACAATGAGCAGTTCTTC
>TRBV6-5|-|TRBJ2-7|many
CASSYSEVWTYEQYF
TGTGCCAGCAGTTACTCGGAGGTTTGGACCTACGAGCAGTACTTC
>TRBV5-1|-|TRBJ2-7|few
CASSFLSTDLKGEQYF
TGCGCCAGCAGCTTCCTCTCGACCGATTTGAAGGGCGAGCAGTACTTC
>TRBV20-1|TRBD2|TRBJ2-3|-
CSATTGLAGGFRGTDTQYF
TGCAGTGCTACAACGGGACTAGCGGGGGGGTTTAGAGGCACAGATACGCAGTATTTT
>TRBV7-9|-|TRBJ2-1|few
CASRGSANYNEQFF
TGTGCCAGCAGGGGGTCAGCGAACTACAATGAGCAGTTCTTC
>TRBV2|-|TRBJ1-1|few
CASSEASVNTEAFF
TGTGCCAGCAGTGAAGCGTCCGTGAACACTGAAGCTTTCTTT
>TRBV5-1|TRBD2|TRBJ2-7|few
CASSFRVAGGPGEQYF
TGCGCCAGCAGCTTTCGAGTAGCGGGAGGGCCGGGTGAGCAGTACTTC
>TRBV6-1|-|TRBJ1-5|-
CATKKDGVTGFQPQHF
TGTGCCACCAAAAAGGACGGGGTGACGGGATTTCAGCCCCAGCATTTT
>TRBV11-2|TRBD2|TRBJ2-1|many
CASSPGGSGTYYNEQFF
TGTGCCAGCAGCCCCGGGGGTAGCGGGACCTACTACAATGAGCAGTTCTTC
>TRBV2|TRBD2|TRBJ2-7|many
CASRGGGSYEQYF
TGTGCCAGCAGGGGGGGAGGGTCCTACGAGCAGTACTTC
>TRBV18|TRBD1|TRBJ1-2|many
CASSSRTGTTYGYTF
TGTGCCAGCTCATCTCGGACAGGGACGACCTATGGCTACACCTTC
>TRBV28|-|TRBJ1-2|-
CASSLRVEGYTF
TGTGCCAGCAGTTTAAGGGTAGAAGGCTACACCTTC
>TRBV9|-|TRBJ1-2|-
CASSVGLWSYTF
TGTGCCAGCAGCGTAGGACTGTGGTCCTACACCTTC
>TRBV20-1|-|TRBJ2-1|-
CSARVGGIMWNEQFF
TGCAGTGCTAGAGTAGGCGGGATCATGTGGAATGAACAGTTCTTC
>TRBV12-3/TRBV12-4|-|TRBJ1-2|-
CASSLDSFNYGYTF
TGTGCCAGCAGTTTAGACAGCTTTAACTATGGCTACACCTTC
>TRBV5-1|-|TRBJ2-3|-
CASSLWQGSTDTQYF
TGCGCCAGCAGCTTGTGGCAGGGGAGCACAGATACGCAGTATTTT
>TRBV20-1|-|TRBJ2-7|-
CSAPYGGEVSEQYF
TGCAGTGCTCCGTATGGCGGGGAGGTTAGCGAGCAGTACTTC
>TRBV15|TRBD1|TRBJ2-5|-
CATSPHRDSKETQYF
TGTGCCACCAGCCCCCACCGGGACAGCAAAGAGACCCAGTACTTC
>TRBV5-1|-|TRBJ2-3|few
CASSLLAEGRDTQYF
TGCGCCAGCAGCTTGTTGGCGGAGGGAAGAGATACGCAGTATTTT